Given below is one T cell receptor (beta chain) in context. The sample originates from a study of radiotherapy plus CTLA-4 blockade in lung cancer. Germline CDR1 and CDR2: KGHSH and LQKENI. V was shortened by 2 bases and J by 5 bases, with 4 bases between the two germline ends. This CDR3 comprises 13 residues. TCRdb keeps only in-frame clones here, not all; method: immunoSEQ multiplex PCR. The data show tens of thousands of clones, 75% to 90% seen once. The chain is built from TRBV18 and TRBJ1-6; unclear D gene. The material was peripheral blood, obtained from a patient treated with radiotherapy plus ipilimumab. The clonotype was recovered from a human donor with non-small cell lung cancer who had stable disease on radiotherapy plus ipilimumab. The CDR3, as DNA: TGTGCCAGCTCACCAACCGATAATTCACCCCTCCACTTT. Its translation is CASSPTDNSPLHF.